These T cell receptor beta chains were read from a single sample in a study of blood T cells in healthy people across ages. MiXCR, run by TCRdb on the 5' RACE reads, gives a single entry per CDR3 protein. The repertoire holds about 970,000 distinct CDR3 sequences, with about 51% as singletons. Sequencing used blood. These receptors all stem from a woman aged 55-70 years in good health. Both conserved end residues are part of each CDR3.

J | V | CDR3
TRBJ2-1 | TRBV20-1 | CSAEPPDKEQFF
TRBJ2-7 | TRBV12-3/TRBV12-4 | CASSLRAREQYF
TRBJ2-1 | TRBV7-2 | CASSPQAGKQFF
TRBJ2-5 | TRBV4-2 | CASSREMLVDETQYF
TRBJ1-5 | TRBV20-1 | CSAISLREVQPQHF
TRBJ2-1 | TRBV28 | CASSPTIRLAGGRTEQFF
TRBJ2-3 | TRBV18 | CASSPGKGNTDTQYF
TRBJ2-5 | TRBV27 | CASSYSSEVPETQYF
TRBJ2-3 | TRBV15 | CATSRLDRYTGTQYF
TRBJ2-1 | TRBV5-6 | CASSLGDGDRGYNEQFF
TRBJ2-7 | TRBV6-6 | CASSYGGSYEQYF
TRBJ1-6 | TRBV5-8 | CATADTALNNSPLHF
TRBJ2-5 | TRBV7-9 | CASSPRAGGLETQYF
TRBJ2-7 | TRBV5-6 | CASSSKRVYEQYF
TRBJ2-3 | TRBV2 | CASSVLAGTTDTQYF
TRBJ2-1 | TRBV7-2 | CASSRSQGAYFREQFF
TRBJ1-2 | TRBV6-2/TRBV6-3 | CASSKRDFDPYGYTF
TRBJ2-6 | TRBV6-5 | CASSYLPAGANVLTF
TRBJ2-5 | TRBV29-1 | CSVDRGLAGETQYF
TRBJ2-7 | TRBV10-3 | CAISSIPQRGGEQYF
NA | TRBV7-2 | CASSPARGGEQYF
TRBJ2-7 | TRBV30 | CAWRASLDEQYF
TRBJ2-5 | TRBV7-2 | CASSPLAGQQETQYF
TRBJ2-3 | TRBV29-1 | CSVGGLAASPSTDTQYF
TRBJ2-7 | TRBV29-1 | CSVDEGGQGNEQYF
TRBJ2-3 | TRBV29-1 | CSGQGSGTDTQYF
TRBJ2-1 | TRBV29-1 | CSVRQGWHNEQFF
TRBJ2-3 | TRBV24-1 | CATSDAGRADSTDTQYF
TRBJ2-1 | TRBV20-1 | CSAVTIGRARDNEQFF
TRBJ2-1 | TRBV27 | CASSLHGAGGVAYNEQFF
TRBJ2-5 | TRBV7-6 | CASSALVGYQETQYF
TRBJ2-5 | TRBV29-1 | CSVDSMIETQYF
TRBJ2-5 | TRBV6-2/TRBV6-3 | CASRAGVGQETQYF
TRBJ2-7 | TRBV20-1 | CSARERGAGSYEQYF
TRBJ2-3 | TRBV7-2 | CASSLPPDDTQYF
TRBJ2-7 | TRBV29-1 | CSVDTGGTYEQYF
TRBJ2-5 | TRBV28 | CASSTPQRGREETQYF
TRBJ2-1 | TRBV7-2 | CASSLGWVNEQFF
NA | TRBV3-1 | CASSNSQLYEQYF
TRBJ2-1 | TRBV27 | CASSLIADWNSYNEQFF
TRBJ2-3 | TRBV2 | CARASWGDTQYF
TRBJ2-4 | TRBV24-1 | CATSDGGGYIQYF